These T cell receptor beta chains were read from a single sample in a study of T cells after yellow fever vaccination. TCRdb recomputed calls from the 5' RACE reads with MiXCR, one row per CDR3 protein. The sample shows 450,000 to 550,000 distinct CDR3 sequences, less than 25% of them seen only once. The sequences come from PBMCs, collected 20 to 25 days after the first yellow fever vaccination. These receptor sequences come from a man aged 18-30 years who received the YFV17D yellow fever vaccine. CDR3s include the opening cysteine and the closing phenylalanine or tryptophan. D genes are given only for firm matches. Size tells how often a clone was seen (once, few, many) or the class of an expanded clone, and some rows leave it out.

cdr3_aa: CASSHGQGNAFF
cdr3_nt: TGTGCCAGCAGCCACGGACAGGGGAATGCTTTCTTT
clone_size: NA
j_call: TRBJ1-1
d_call: TRBD1
v_call: TRBV11-2

cdr3_aa: CATSDSGQGAYNEQFF
cdr3_nt: TGTGCCACCAGTGACTCCGGACAGGGAGCGTACAATGAGCAGTTCTTC
clone_size: NA
j_call: TRBJ2-1
d_call: TRBD1
v_call: TRBV24-1

cdr3_aa: CASSTDGNYGYTF
cdr3_nt: TGTGCCAGCAGTACGGACGGGAACTATGGCTACACCTTC
clone_size: NA
j_call: TRBJ1-2
d_call: NA
v_call: TRBV6-2/TRBV6-3

cdr3_aa: CASSHAGTGGSGYTF
cdr3_nt: TGCGCCAGCAGCCACGCCGGGACAGGGGGCTCTGGCTACACCTTC
clone_size: few
j_call: TRBJ1-2
d_call: TRBD1
v_call: TRBV4-1

cdr3_aa: CASSGGGMVNYGYTF
cdr3_nt: TGTGCCAGCAGCGGCGGGGGGATGGTTAACTATGGCTACACCTTC
clone_size: NA
j_call: TRBJ1-2
d_call: NA
v_call: TRBV9

cdr3_aa: CASRTGSSYNSPLHF
cdr3_nt: TGTGCCAGCAGAACGGGAAGCTCCTATAATTCACCCCTCCACTTT
clone_size: many
j_call: TRBJ1-6
d_call: NA
v_call: TRBV13

cdr3_aa: CASSQDQGGVGEQYF
cdr3_nt: TGTGCCAGCAGCCAAGATCAGGGAGGGGTCGGCGAGCAGTACTTC
clone_size: NA
j_call: TRBJ2-7
d_call: TRBD2
v_call: TRBV3-1

cdr3_aa: CASSLRALQGGYTF
cdr3_nt: TGTGCCAGCAGCTTAAGGGCCTTGCAGGGAGGCTACACCTTC
clone_size: few
j_call: TRBJ1-2
d_call: NA
v_call: TRBV7-6

cdr3_aa: CASSETSEETQYF
cdr3_nt: TGTGCCAGCAGCGAGACTAGCGAAGAGACCCAGTACTTC
clone_size: few
j_call: TRBJ2-5
d_call: TRBD2
v_call: TRBV6-4

cdr3_aa: CASSDRWTGDSPLHF
cdr3_nt: TGTGCCAGCAGTGACCGATGGACAGGGGATTCACCCCTCCACTTT
clone_size: NA
j_call: TRBJ1-6
d_call: TRBD1
v_call: TRBV6-4

cdr3_aa: CASRVGGGEQYF
cdr3_nt: TGTGCCAGCAGGGTGGGGGGAGGCGAGCAGTACTTC
clone_size: NA
j_call: TRBJ2-7
d_call: NA
v_call: TRBV2

cdr3_aa: CASSYREGQGEYNEQFF
cdr3_nt: TGTGCCAGCAGTTACAGGGAAGGACAGGGAGAATACAATGAGCAGTTCTTC
clone_size: few
j_call: TRBJ2-1
d_call: TRBD1
v_call: TRBV6-5

cdr3_aa: CASSHSFGNQPQHF
cdr3_nt: TGTGCCAGTAGTCACAGTTTTGGGAATCAGCCCCAGCATTTT
clone_size: NA
j_call: TRBJ1-5
d_call: NA
v_call: TRBV19

cdr3_aa: CASRGGAVLNEQFF
cdr3_nt: TGTGCCAGCAGAGGGGGGGCCGTTCTCAATGAGCAGTTCTTC
clone_size: NA
j_call: TRBJ2-1
d_call: NA
v_call: TRBV2

cdr3_aa: CASSHQDNEQFF
cdr3_nt: TGTGCCAGCAGCCACCAAGACAATGAGCAGTTCTTC
clone_size: NA
j_call: TRBJ2-1
d_call: NA
v_call: TRBV11-2

cdr3_aa: CASSPGRGVNYGYTF
cdr3_nt: TGTGCCAGCAGTCCAGGACGGGGAGTGAACTATGGCTACACCTTC
clone_size: few
j_call: TRBJ1-2
d_call: NA
v_call: TRBV27

cdr3_aa: CASSQQGYEQFF
cdr3_nt: TGTGCCAGCAGCCAACAGGGATATGAGCAGTTCTTC
clone_size: NA
j_call: TRBJ2-1
d_call: NA
v_call: TRBV7-9

cdr3_aa: CASSQDVLANDEQFF
cdr3_nt: TGTGCCAGCAGCCAAGATGTACTGGCGAACGATGAGCAGTTCTTC
clone_size: NA
j_call: TRBJ2-1
d_call: NA
v_call: TRBV4-2

cdr3_aa: CASLSGEFSDNEQFF
cdr3_nt: TGCGCCAGCCTATCGGGGGAGTTCAGCGATAATGAGCAGTTCTTC
clone_size: many
j_call: TRBJ2-1
d_call: NA
v_call: TRBV5-1

cdr3_aa: CASSLDARGYTF
cdr3_nt: TGTGCCAGCAGCTTAGATGCTAGGGGCTACACCTTC
clone_size: NA
j_call: TRBJ1-2
d_call: NA
v_call: TRBV7-2

cdr3_aa: CSARIRQGWETQYF
cdr3_nt: TGCAGTGCTAGAATCCGACAGGGCTGGGAGACCCAGTACTTC
clone_size: few
j_call: TRBJ2-5
d_call: TRBD1
v_call: TRBV20-1